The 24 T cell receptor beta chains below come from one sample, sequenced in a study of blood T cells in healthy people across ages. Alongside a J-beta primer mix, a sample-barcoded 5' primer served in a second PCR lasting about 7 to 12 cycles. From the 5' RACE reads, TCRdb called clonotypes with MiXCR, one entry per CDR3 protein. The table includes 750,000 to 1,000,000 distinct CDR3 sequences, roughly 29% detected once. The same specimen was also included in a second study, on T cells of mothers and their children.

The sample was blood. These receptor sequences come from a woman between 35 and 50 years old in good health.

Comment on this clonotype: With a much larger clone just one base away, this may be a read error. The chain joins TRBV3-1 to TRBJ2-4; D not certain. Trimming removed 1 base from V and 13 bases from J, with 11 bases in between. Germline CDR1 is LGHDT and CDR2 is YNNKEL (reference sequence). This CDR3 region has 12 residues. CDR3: CASSQAYNEQYF. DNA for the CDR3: TGTGCCAGCAGCCAAGCCTACAATGAGCAGTACTTC.

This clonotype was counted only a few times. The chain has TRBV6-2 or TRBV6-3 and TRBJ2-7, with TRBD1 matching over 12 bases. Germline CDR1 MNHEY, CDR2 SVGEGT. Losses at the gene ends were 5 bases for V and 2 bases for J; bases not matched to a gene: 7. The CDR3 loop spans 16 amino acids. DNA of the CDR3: TGTGCCAGCAGTCGTAACCGGGACAGGGGGCCCTACGAGCAGTACTTC. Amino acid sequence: CASSRNRDRGPYEQYF.

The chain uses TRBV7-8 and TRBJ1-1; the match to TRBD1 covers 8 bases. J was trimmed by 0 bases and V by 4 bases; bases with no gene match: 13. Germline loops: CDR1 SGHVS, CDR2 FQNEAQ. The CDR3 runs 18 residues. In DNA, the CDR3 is TGTGCCAGCAGCTCAGGTAGACTTTCGACAGGGGTGAACACTGAAGCTTTCTTT. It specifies CASSSGRLSTGVNTEAFF. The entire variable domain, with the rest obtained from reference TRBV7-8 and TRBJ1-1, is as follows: GAGVSQSPRYKVAKRGQDVALRCDPISGHVSLFWYQQALGQGPEFLTYFQNEAQLDKSGLPSDRFFAERPEGSVSTLKIQRTQQEDSAVYLCASSSGRLSTGVNTEAFFGQGTRLTVV.

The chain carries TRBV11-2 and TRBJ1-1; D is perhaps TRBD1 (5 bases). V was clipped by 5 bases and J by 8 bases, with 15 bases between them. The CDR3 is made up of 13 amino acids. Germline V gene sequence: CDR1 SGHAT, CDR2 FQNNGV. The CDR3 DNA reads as TGTGCCAGCAGCCCTGGGTGGGGGATCGAAGCTTTCTTT. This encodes CASSPGWGIEAFF.

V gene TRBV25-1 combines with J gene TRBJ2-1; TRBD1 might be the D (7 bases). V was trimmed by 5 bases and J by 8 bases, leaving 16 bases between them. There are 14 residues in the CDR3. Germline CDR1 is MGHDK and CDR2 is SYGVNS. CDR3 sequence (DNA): TGTGCCAGCAGTAAGGGGGCGGGGTATGATGAGCAGTTCTTC. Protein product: CASSKGAGYDEQFF.

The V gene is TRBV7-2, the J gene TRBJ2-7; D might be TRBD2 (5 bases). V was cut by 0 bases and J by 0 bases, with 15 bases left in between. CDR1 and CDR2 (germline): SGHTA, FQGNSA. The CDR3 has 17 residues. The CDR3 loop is CASSLARAGVSSYEQYF. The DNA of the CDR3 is TGTGCCAGCAGCTTAGCGCGGGCCGGGGTAAGCTCCTACGAGCAGTACTTC.

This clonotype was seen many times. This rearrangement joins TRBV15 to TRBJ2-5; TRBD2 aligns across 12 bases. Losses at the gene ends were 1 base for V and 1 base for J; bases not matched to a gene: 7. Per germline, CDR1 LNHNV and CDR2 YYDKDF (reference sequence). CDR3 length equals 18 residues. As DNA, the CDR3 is TGTGCCACCAGCAGAGGCCGAGGACTAGCGGGGACCCAAGAGACCCAGTACTTC. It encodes CATSRGRGLAGTQETQYF. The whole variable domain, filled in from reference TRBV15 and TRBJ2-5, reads DAMVIQNPRYQVTQFGKPVTLSCSQTLNHNVMYWYQQKSSQAPKLLFHYYDKDFNNEADTPDNFQSRRPNTSFCFLDIRSPGLGDTAMYLCATSRGRGLAGTQETQYFGPGTRLLVL.

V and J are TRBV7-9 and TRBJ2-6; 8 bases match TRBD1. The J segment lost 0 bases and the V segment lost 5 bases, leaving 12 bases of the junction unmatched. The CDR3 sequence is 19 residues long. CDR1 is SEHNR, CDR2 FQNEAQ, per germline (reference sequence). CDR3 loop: CASSENGGRGPSGANVLTF. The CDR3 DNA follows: TGTGCCAGCAGCGAGAATGGGGGCAGGGGGCCCTCTGGGGCCAACGTCCTGACTTTC.

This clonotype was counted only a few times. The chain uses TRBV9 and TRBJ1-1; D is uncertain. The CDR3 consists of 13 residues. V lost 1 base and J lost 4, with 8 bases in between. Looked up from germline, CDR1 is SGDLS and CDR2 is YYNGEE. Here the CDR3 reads CASSVLHGTEAFF. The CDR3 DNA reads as TGTGCCAGCAGCGTACTCCATGGCACTGAAGCTTTCTTT.

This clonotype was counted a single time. The CDR3 is CVTRRQGPNTEAFF. The CDR3 DNA reads as TGTGTCACGAGGAGACAGGGACCGAACACTGAAGCTTTCTTT. The chain employs TRBV19 and TRBJ1-1; TRBD1 aligns across 7 bases. CDR1 LNHDA and CDR2 SQIVND come from the germline V gene (reference sequence). The CDR3 contains 14 residues. Filled out from reference TRBV19 and TRBJ1-1, the complete variable domain reads DGGITQSPKYLFRKEGQNVTLSCEQNLNHDAMYWYRQDPGQGLRLIYYSQIVNDFQKGDIAEGYSVSREKKESFPLTVTSAQKNPTAFYLCVTRRQGPNTEAFFGQGTRLTVV.

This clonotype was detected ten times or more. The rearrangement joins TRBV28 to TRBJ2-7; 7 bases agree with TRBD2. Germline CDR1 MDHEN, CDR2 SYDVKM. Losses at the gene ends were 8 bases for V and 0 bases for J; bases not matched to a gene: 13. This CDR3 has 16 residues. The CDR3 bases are TGTGCCAGCTCCCACGCGGGAGCGGGGAGCTCCTACGAGCAGTACTTC. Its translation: CASSHAGAGSSYEQYF.

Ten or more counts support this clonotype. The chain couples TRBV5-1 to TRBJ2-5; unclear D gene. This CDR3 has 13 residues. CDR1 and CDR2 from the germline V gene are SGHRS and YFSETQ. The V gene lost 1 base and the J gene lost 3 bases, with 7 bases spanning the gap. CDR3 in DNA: TGCGCCAGCAGCTTGAATGTGGAAGAGACCCAGTACTTC. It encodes CASSLNVEETQYF.

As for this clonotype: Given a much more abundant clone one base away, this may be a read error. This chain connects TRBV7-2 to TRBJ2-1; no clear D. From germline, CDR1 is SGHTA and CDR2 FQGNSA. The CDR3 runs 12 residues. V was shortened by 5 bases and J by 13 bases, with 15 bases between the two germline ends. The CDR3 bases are TGTGCCAGCAGCCCACCTTCAGAGACCCAGTTCTTC. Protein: CASSPPSETQFF.

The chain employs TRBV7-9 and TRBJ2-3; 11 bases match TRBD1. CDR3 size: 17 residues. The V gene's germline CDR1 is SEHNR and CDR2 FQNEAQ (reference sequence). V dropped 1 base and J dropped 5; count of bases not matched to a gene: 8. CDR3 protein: CASSLVIGQGARDTQYF. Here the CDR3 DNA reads TGTGCCAGCAGCTTAGTTATTGGACAGGGGGCGCGAGATACGCAGTATTTT.

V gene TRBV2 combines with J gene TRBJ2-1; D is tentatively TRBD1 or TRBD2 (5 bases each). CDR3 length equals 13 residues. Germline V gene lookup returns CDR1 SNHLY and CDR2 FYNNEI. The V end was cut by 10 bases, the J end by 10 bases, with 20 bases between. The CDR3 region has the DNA TGTGCCATACCGACTTCGGGACCCCTGGAGCAGTTCTTC. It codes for CAIPTSGPLEQFF.

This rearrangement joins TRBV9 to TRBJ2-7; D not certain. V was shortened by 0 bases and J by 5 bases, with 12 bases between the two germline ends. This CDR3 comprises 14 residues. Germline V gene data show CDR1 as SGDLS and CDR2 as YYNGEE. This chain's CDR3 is CASSVGGSWDEQYF. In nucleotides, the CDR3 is TGTGCCAGCAGCGTAGGCGGATCCTGGGACGAGCAGTACTTC.

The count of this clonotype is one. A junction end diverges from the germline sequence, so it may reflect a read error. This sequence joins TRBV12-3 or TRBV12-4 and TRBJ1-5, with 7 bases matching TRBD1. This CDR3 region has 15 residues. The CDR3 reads CAGSPTGQHNQPQHF. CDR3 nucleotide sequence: TGTGCCGGCAGTCCCACGGGACAGCACAATCAGCCCCAGCATTTT.

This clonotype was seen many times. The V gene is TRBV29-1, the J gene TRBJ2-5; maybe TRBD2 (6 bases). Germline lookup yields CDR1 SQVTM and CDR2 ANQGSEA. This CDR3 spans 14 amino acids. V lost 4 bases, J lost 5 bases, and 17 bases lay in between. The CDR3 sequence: CSVVGAGSGETQYF. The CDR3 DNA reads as TGCAGCGTTGTAGGGGCGGGGAGCGGGGAGACCCAGTACTTC.

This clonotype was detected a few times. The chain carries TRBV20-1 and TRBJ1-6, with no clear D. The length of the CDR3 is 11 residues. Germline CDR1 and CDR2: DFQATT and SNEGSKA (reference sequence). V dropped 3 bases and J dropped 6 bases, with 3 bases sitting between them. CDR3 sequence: CSARPNSPLHF. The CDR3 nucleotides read TGCAGTGCTAGGCCTAATTCACCCCTCCACTTT.

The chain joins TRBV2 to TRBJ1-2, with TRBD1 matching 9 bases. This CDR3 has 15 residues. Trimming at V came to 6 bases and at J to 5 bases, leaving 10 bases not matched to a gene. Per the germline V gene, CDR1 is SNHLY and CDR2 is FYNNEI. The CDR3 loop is CASSAGTGLRYGYTF. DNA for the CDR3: TGTGCCAGCAGCGCCGGGACAGGGTTACGGTATGGCTACACCTTC.

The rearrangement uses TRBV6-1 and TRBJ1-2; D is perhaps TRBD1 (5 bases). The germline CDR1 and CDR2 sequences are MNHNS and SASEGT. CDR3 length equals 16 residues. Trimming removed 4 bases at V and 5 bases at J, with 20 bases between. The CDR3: CASSGIQAFGPYGYTF. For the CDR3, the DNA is TGTGCCAGCAGTGGGATACAGGCTTTTGGTCCTTATGGCTACACCTTC.

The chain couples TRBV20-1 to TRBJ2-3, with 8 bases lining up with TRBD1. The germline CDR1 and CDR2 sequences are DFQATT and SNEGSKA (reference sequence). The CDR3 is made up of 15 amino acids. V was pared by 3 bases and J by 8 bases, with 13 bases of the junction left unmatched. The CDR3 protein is CSASTPGRGLGTQYF. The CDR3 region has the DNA TGCAGTGCTAGTACCCCCGGCAGGGGGCTCGGTACGCAGTATTTT.

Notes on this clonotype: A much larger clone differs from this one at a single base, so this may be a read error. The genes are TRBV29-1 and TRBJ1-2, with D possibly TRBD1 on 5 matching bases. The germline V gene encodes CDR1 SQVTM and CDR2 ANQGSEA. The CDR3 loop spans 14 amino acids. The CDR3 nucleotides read TGCAGCCTTGAAGATCTAGCCGGGGGCTATGGCTACACCTTC. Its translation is CSLEDLAGGYGYTF.

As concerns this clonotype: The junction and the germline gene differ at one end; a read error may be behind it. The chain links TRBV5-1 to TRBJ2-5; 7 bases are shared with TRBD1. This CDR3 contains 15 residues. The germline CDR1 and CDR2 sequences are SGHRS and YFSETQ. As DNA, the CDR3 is TGCGCCAGCAGCTTAACCGGGACAGTTGAGGAGACCCAGGACTTC. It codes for CASSLTGTVEETQDF.